This T cell receptor (beta chain) was sequenced for a study of monozygotic twins with inflammatory bowel disease. TCRdb reworked the 5' RACE reads into one entry per CDR3 protein, no DNA. The table counts over 350,000 distinct CDR3 sequences; approximately 2.8% lies in the top ten. Total RNA was isolated from whole blood without T cell sorting. Comment on this clonotype: Its antigen is as yet unknown.

Whole-study findings and limits: Repertoire similarity was not found to differ between concordant and discordant twins, possibly from limited power. Variability in patient repertoires may have come partly from differing immunosuppressive treatments. IBD patients shared fewer clonotypes with other individuals than healthy twins, especially patients with disease activity signs.

The sequence derives from a human donor with ulcerative colitis or Crohn's disease, or a healthy co-twin of an affected twin (not recorded which). The sample consisted of blood.

CDR3 region: CASRPNRGDQPQHF. This chain links TRBV2 with TRBJ1-5. The CDR3 is made up of 14 amino acids. Germline V gene lookup returns CDR1 SNHLY and CDR2 FYNNEI. Variable domain in full (rest from reference TRBV2 and TRBJ1-5): EPEVTQTPSHQVTQMGQEVILRCVPISNHLYFYWYRQILGQKVEFLVSFYNNEISEKSEIFDDQFSVERPDGSNFTLKIRSTKLEDSAMYFCASRPNRGDQPQHFGDGTRLSIL.